The subject of this entry is one T cell receptor (beta chain). The sample is drawn from a study of CD8 T cells in Susac syndrome. V lost 6 bases, J lost 2 bases, and 25 bases lay in between. The CDR3 loop spans 18 amino acids. CDR1 and CDR2 from the germline V gene are SGHTA and FQGTGA. Random hexamers primed reverse transcription of about 0.5 to 1 ug RNA. Amplification of TCR beta CDR3 by immunoSEQ multiplex PCR spanned 54 Vbeta and 13 Jbeta. TCRdb passed the immunoSEQ multiplex PCR reads through MiXCR, listing each CDR3 protein once. This table holds about 200,000 distinct CDR3 sequences, 93% found once.

Sequenced: CD4+ T cells from PBMCs. The chain employs TRBV7-3 and TRBJ1-1, with D hard to call. The receptor's source is a human donor in good health. For the CDR3, the DNA is TGTGCCAGCAGGGACCTGGGCAGTGCGAGCCGGGGTAACACTGAAGCTTTCTTT. Amino acids: CASRDLGSASRGNTEAFF.